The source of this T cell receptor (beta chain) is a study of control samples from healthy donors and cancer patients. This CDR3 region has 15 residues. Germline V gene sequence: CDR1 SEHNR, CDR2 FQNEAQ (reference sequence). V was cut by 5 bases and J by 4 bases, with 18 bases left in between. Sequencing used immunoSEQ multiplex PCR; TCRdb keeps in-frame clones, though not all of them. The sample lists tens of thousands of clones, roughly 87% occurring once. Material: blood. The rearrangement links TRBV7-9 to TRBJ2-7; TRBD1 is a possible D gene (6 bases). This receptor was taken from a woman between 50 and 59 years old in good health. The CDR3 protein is CASSAPQGSGYEQYF. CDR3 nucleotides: TGTGCCAGCAGCGCCCCACAGGGATCCGGATACGAGCAGTACTTC.